A single sample is the source of the 32 T cell receptor beta chains below, sequenced in a study of blood T cell repertoires in COVID-19. Generated by immunoSEQ multiplex PCR, the TCRdb table keeps only in-frame clones and is missing some. The sample lists 200,000 to 300,000 clones, about 91% seen once, with about 2.5% in the top ten. Sequences were obtained from peripheral blood. Source of these receptors: a person between 18 and 35 years old with COVID-19, enrolled during active disease.

The chain is built from TRBV29-1 and TRBJ2-5, with 7 bases fitting TRBD2. The CDR3 sequence is 13 residues long. Germline V gene lookup returns CDR1 SQVTM and CDR2 ANQGSEA. V was pared by 7 bases and J by 5 bases, with 10 bases of the junction left unmatched. The CDR3 spells CSGLGGSAETQYF. The CDR3 bases are TGCAGCGGACTGGGCGGGAGCGCGGAGACCCAGTACTTC.

This clone was found once. The chain recombines TRBV9 with TRBJ1-2; D uncertain. The germline V gene has CDR1 SGDLS and CDR2 YYNGEE. This CDR3 is 14 amino acids long. Trimming left V 3 bases short and J 2 bases short, with 11 bases between. The CDR3: CASSASDLNYGYTF. CDR3 nucleotide sequence: TGTGCCAGCAGCGCCAGTGATTTAAACTATGGCTACACCTTC.

The CDR3 DNA follows: TGTGCCAGCAGTCGGACAGGGGAGGGGGAAAAACTGTTTTTT. Amino acids: CASSRTGEGEKLFF. This rearrangement joins TRBV6-6 to TRBJ1-4, with 9 nucleotides matching TRBD1. Germline V gene sequence: CDR1 MNHNY, CDR2 SVGAGI (reference sequence). This CDR3 region has 14 residues. Trimming took 5 bases from V and 8 from J; bases not matched to a gene: 6.

This chain links TRBV29-1 with TRBJ2-1; weak D call: TRBD2 (5 bases). The CDR3 is 17 residues long. Trimming cost V 0 bases and J 5 bases, with 20 bases left between them. Germline V gene lookup returns CDR1 SQVTM and CDR2 ANQGSEA. CDR3 region: CSVEERATSSGNNEQFF. In nucleotides, the CDR3 is TGCAGCGTTGAAGAAAGGGCTACCTCTTCGGGGAACAATGAGCAGTTCTTC.

V is TRBV4-1 and J is TRBJ2-7; 9 nucleotides line up with TRBD1. Losses at the gene ends were 4 bases for V and 4 bases for J; bases not matched to a gene: 5. The germline V gene encodes CDR1 MGHRA and CDR2 YSYEKL. This CDR3 has 14 amino acids. The CDR3 nucleotides read TGCGCCAGCAGCCCTCGGACAGGGGCGTACGAGCAGTACTTC. Encoded protein: CASSPRTGAYEQYF.

The gene calls are TRBV4-3 and TRBJ1-2; perhaps TRBD1 as D (6 bases). Trimming stripped 3 bases from V and 5 bases from J, with 19 bases between. Germline CDR1 and CDR2: LGHNA and YSLEER. The CDR3 sequence is 16 residues long. CDR3 residues: CASSQYNGQQLYGYTF. CDR3 bases: TGCGCCAGCAGCCAGTATAACGGACAGCAACTGTATGGCTACACCTTC.

V gene TRBV25-1 combines with J gene TRBJ2-7; D not resolved. The CDR3 has 11 residues. Germline loops: CDR1 MGHDK, CDR2 SYGVNS. V lost 2 bases and J lost 8, with 7 bases in between. The CDR3 region is CASSEVLQQYF. In DNA, the CDR3 is TGTGCCAGCAGTGAAGTCCTCCAGCAGTACTTC.

V usage is TRBV10-2 and J usage is TRBJ2-3; a possible D gene is TRBD2 (6 bases). Germline V gene sequence: CDR1 WSHSY, CDR2 SAAADI. This CDR3 spans 13 amino acids. V dropped 2 bases and J dropped 6 bases, with 9 bases sitting between them. The CDR3 coding sequence is TGCGCCAGCAGTGAGGCTAGCGTGGATACGCAGTATTTT. Translating it yields CASSEASVDTQYF.

The chain couples TRBV5-1 to TRBJ2-7, with 8 bases matching TRBD1. The V segment lost 4 bases and the J segment 1 base; nucleotides outside the gene matches: 10. This CDR3 is built from 16 residues. Germline values: CDR1 SGHRS, CDR2 YFSETQ. The chain's CDR3 is CASSPGPGQESYEQYF. CDR3 sequence (DNA): TGCGCCAGCAGCCCCGGCCCGGGACAGGAGTCCTACGAGCAGTACTTC.

The chain uses TRBV19 and TRBJ1-1, with D hard to call. Germline V gives CDR1 LNHDA, CDR2 SQIVND (reference sequence). The CDR3 runs 15 residues. Trimming took 6 bases from V and 5 from J, leaving 19 bases between them. The CDR3 region has the DNA TGTGCCAGTAGCTCCCCGACACACGGCGTTACTGAAGCTTTCTTT. This gives the protein CASSSPTHGVTEAFF.

The rearrangement links TRBV6-5 to TRBJ2-1; D call uncertain. V was clipped by 1 base and J by 10 bases, with 5 bases between them. This CDR3 comprises 11 residues. Germline CDR1 is MNHEY and CDR2 is SVGAGI. The CDR3 DNA follows: TGTGCCAGCAGTTACTTCAGGGAGCAGTTCTTC. Protein sequence: CASSYFREQFF.

The genes are TRBV28 and TRBJ2-7; TRBD2 matches 11 bases. The germline gives CDR1 MDHEN, CDR2 SYDVKM. The CDR3 runs to 15 residues. J gave up 7 bases and V 2 bases, and 7 bases lay outside the gene matches. This CDR3 reads CASSLLLAGAGEQYF. The CDR3 DNA reads TGTGCCAGCAGTTTACTACTAGCGGGAGCTGGGGAGCAGTACTTC.

This rearrangement joins TRBV28 to TRBJ2-2; the D gene is possibly TRBD2 (6 bases). The germline V gene has CDR1 MDHEN and CDR2 SYDVKM. The germline V and J ends were trimmed by 1 base and 8 bases, with 8 bases remaining between them. The CDR3 has 13 amino acids. The CDR3 sequence is CASSLFGGGELFF. DNA for the CDR3: TGTGCCAGCAGTTTATTCGGGGGTGGGGAGCTGTTTTTT.

This chain uses TRBV19 with TRBJ1-3; D might be TRBD1 (5 bases). The CDR3 covers 15 residues. The ends were cut back, 5 bases at V and 2 bases at J, with 13 bases in the middle. CDR1 is LNHDA, CDR2 SQIVND, per germline (reference sequence). CDR3 amino acids: CASSDSPTPGNTIYF. The CDR3 DNA is TGTGCCAGTAGTGACAGTCCTACACCTGGAAACACCATATATTTT.

The V call is TRBV10-3, the J call TRBJ2-5; 10 bases match TRBD2. Germline CDR1 reads ENHRY; CDR2 reads SYGVKD. The CDR3 totals 14 residues. J was trimmed by 5 bases and V by 5 bases; bases with no gene match: 5. The CDR3 DNA reads TGTGCCATCAGTTTAGCGGGAGGTCAGGAGACCCAGTACTTC. It is translated as CAISLAGGQETQYF.

The rearrangement joins TRBV12-3 or TRBV12-4 to TRBJ1-1; no firm D call. CDR3 size: 13 residues. The V gene lost 3 bases and the J gene lost 1 base, with 6 bases spanning the gap. CDR3 DNA sequence: TGTGCCAGCAGTTTTTCAGGGAACACTGAAGCTTTCTTT. Translated, it gives CASSFSGNTEAFF.

The CDR3 region is CASSLAGIDTGELFF. As DNA, the CDR3 is TGTGCCAGCAGCTTAGCCGGTATAGACACCGGGGAGCTGTTTTTT. The genes are TRBV7-6 and TRBJ2-2; D is unresolved. This CDR3 has 15 amino acids. Germline V lookup: CDR1 SGHVS, CDR2 FNYEAQ. The V end lost 0 bases, the J end lost 3 bases, and 8 bases lay between the germline ends.

This clone turned up a few times. V gene TRBV7-9 combines with J gene TRBJ2-7; D gene uncertain. The CDR3 has 13 residues. V lost 5 bases, J lost 2 bases, and 10 bases lay in between. In germline, CDR1 is SEHNR, CDR2 FQNEAQ (reference sequence). CDR3 DNA sequence: TGTGCCAGCAGCGCCGTAACGGCCTACGAGCAGTACTTC. Translated: CASSAVTAYEQYF.

Of note for this clone: Other DNA sequences in the same sample also yield this CDR3. The chain uses TRBV5-4 and TRBJ2-1, with D tentatively TRBD2 (6 bases). This CDR3 has 15 amino acids. Trimming took 0 bases from V and 1 from J, leaving 8 bases between them. The V gene's germline CDR1 is SGHNT and CDR2 YYREEE (reference sequence). The CDR3 DNA sequence: TGTGCCAGCAGCTTGGGGCTAGCGTCCTACAATGAGCAGTTCTTC. It translates to CASSLGLASYNEQFF.

The rearrangement joins TRBV3-1 (or the pseudogene TRBV3-2) to TRBJ1-2; D is undetermined. This CDR3 has 13 residues. V lost 5 bases and J lost 4, with 11 bases in between. From germline, CDR1 is LGHDT and CDR2 YNNKEL (reference sequence). The CDR3, as DNA: TGTGCCAGCAGCAATCTCGCGGTCTATGGCTACACCTTC. This encodes CASSNLAVYGYTF.

The rearrangement links TRBV3-1 (or the pseudogene TRBV3-2) to TRBJ2-1, with a possible D match to TRBD2 (5 bases). CDR1 and CDR2 (germline): LGHDT, YNNKEL (reference sequence). The length of the CDR3 is 17 residues. The germline V and J ends were trimmed by 0 bases and 7 bases, with 19 bases remaining between them. CDR3 DNA: TGTGCCAGCAGCCAAGAAGGGATCTTGCCTAGCTCGAATGAGCAGTTCTTC. It translates to CASSQEGILPSSNEQFF.

This clone showed up just a few times. This chain joins TRBV7-9 and TRBJ1-6; D perhaps matches TRBD1 (6 bases). The CDR3 contains 16 residues. The ends were cut back, 3 bases at V and 7 bases at J, with 16 bases in the middle. The germline V gene has CDR1 SEHNR and CDR2 FQNEAQ (reference sequence). The CDR3 reads CASSLMQGPENSPLHF. CDR3 DNA sequence: TGTGCCAGCAGCTTGATGCAGGGGCCCGAAAATTCACCCCTCCACTTT. Supplemented by reference TRBV7-9 and TRBJ1-6, the full variable domain reads DTGVSQNPRHKITKRGQNVTFRCDPISEHNRLYWYRQTLGQGPEFLTYFQNEAQLEKSRLLSDRFSAERPKGSFSTLEIQRTEQGDSAMYLCASSLMQGPENSPLHFGNGTRLTVT.

About this clone itself: This may be a read error, as it is one base from a much larger clone. The chain has TRBV27 and TRBJ1-1; D is undetermined. The germline V gene encodes CDR1 MNHEY and CDR2 SMNVEV (reference sequence). This CDR3 spans 12 amino acids. The V end was cut by 5 bases, the J end by 1 base, with 5 bases between. The CDR3 nucleotides read TGTGCCAGCAGTCCTAAGAACACTGAAGCTTTCTTT. Translation: CASSPKNTEAFF.

CDR3 DNA: TGTGCCAGCAGCACAGGGACGAAAGGAGACATTCAGTACTTC. As protein: CASSTGTKGDIQYF. The gene calls are TRBV7-3 and TRBJ2-4; maybe TRBD1 (6 bases). V lost 5 bases and J 8 bases, leaving 16 bases between the germline ends. The CDR3 is made up of 14 amino acids. The germline gives CDR1 SGHTA, CDR2 FQGTGA.

Here the CDR3 reads CASSSSWDRGLYEQYF. In nucleotides, the CDR3 is TGTGCCAGCAGTTCAAGCTGGGACAGGGGGCTTTACGAGCAGTACTTC. The rearrangement joins TRBV27 to TRBJ2-7; 12 nucleotides align to TRBD1. Germline lookup yields CDR1 MNHEY and CDR2 SMNVEV (reference sequence). V was clipped by 4 bases and J by 4 bases; unmatched bases: 8. CDR3 length: 16 amino acids.

The chain combines TRBV19 with TRBJ1-2; TRBD1 agrees at 7 bases. V was clipped by 8 bases and J by 8 bases; unmatched bases: 11. Germline V CDR1 and CDR2: LNHDA, SQIVND (reference sequence). The CDR3 spans 13 residues. The CDR3 region is CASSLLTGAGYTF. Written as DNA, the CDR3 is TGTGCCAGTTCCTTGCTTACAGGGGCCGGCTACACCTTC.

On this clone itself: At one boundary the junction diverges from the germline segment, which might be a read error. The chain employs TRBV5-4 and TRBJ1-1; D not certain. Looked up from germline, CDR1 is SGHNT and CDR2 is YYREEE (reference sequence). The CDR3 consists of 12 residues. CDR3 sequence (DNA): TGTGCCAGCAGCTTATTGAACAATGAAGCTTTCTTT. This codes for CASSLLNNEAFF.

Details on this clone: The junction and the germline gene differ at one end; a read error may be behind it. The rearrangement joins TRBV2 to TRBJ2-1; 10 bases fit TRBD1. This CDR3 contains 13 residues. Germline CDR1 is SNHLY and CDR2 is FYNNEI. As DNA, the CDR3 is TGTGCCAGGGGGCGCACTCAGACAGGGGGCTTCCTCTTC. Translating gives CARGRTQTGGFLF.

This chain uses TRBV19 with TRBJ1-1, with D possibly matching TRBD1 (5 bases). The CDR3 covers 15 residues. Germline V lookup: CDR1 LNHDA, CDR2 SQIVND (reference sequence). V was clipped by 3 bases and J by 3 bases, with 14 bases between them. CDR3 coding DNA: TGTGCCAGTAGTATGGAGGGGAGTTGGGACACTGAAGCTTTCTTT. This sequence encodes CASSMEGSWDTEAFF. Together with reference TRBV19 and TRBJ1-1, the CDR3 gives the full variable domain: DGGITQSPKYLFRKEGQNVTLSCEQNLNHDAMYWYRQDPGQGLRLIYYSQIVNDFQKGDIAEGYSVSREKKESFPLTVTSAQKNPTAFYLCASSMEGSWDTEAFFGQGTRLTVV.

The rearrangement links TRBV5-1 to TRBJ1-5; D perhaps matches TRBD1 (6 bases). Germline V gene lookup returns CDR1 SGHRS and CDR2 YFSETQ. Trimming pared 1 base from V and 4 bases from J, leaving 21 bases between. This CDR3 is 18 amino acids long. The CDR3 spells CASSLRGSGGPWNQPQHF. Here the CDR3 DNA reads TGCGCCAGCAGCTTGAGGGGCTCGGGGGGCCCGTGGAATCAGCCCCAGCATTTT. Using reference TRBV5-1 and TRBJ1-5 for the parts outside the CDR3, the full variable domain is KAGVTQTPRYLIKTRGQQVTLSCSPISGHRSVSWYQQTPGQGLQFLFEYFSETQRNKGNFPGRFSGRQFSNSRSEMNVSTLELGDSALYLCASSLRGSGGPWNQPQHFGDGTRLSIL.

The chain carries TRBV12-3 or TRBV12-4 and TRBJ2-5; possibly TRBD2 for D (6 bases). V lost 7 bases, J lost 5 bases, and 14 bases lay in between. CDR3 length equals 13 residues. This CDR3 reads CASNPGGEETQYF. CDR3 DNA sequence: TGTGCCAGCAACCCCGGGGGAGAGGAGACCCAGTACTTC.

The chain links TRBV27 to TRBJ2-7; TRBD2 matches at 12 bases. Trimming removed 8 bases from V and 6 bases from J; junction bases left unmatched: 8. The CDR3 totals 14 residues. CDR1 and CDR2 (germline): MNHEY, SMNVEV (reference sequence). The CDR3 loop reads CASGRLAGVTEQYF. The DNA of the CDR3 is TGTGCCAGCGGTCGACTAGCGGGAGTCACCGAGCAGTACTTC.